The present entry profiles one TCR beta chain with its context. No antigen is known for it. V shed 1 base and J shed 1 base, with 14 bases lying between them. CDR1 is SGHAT and CDR2 is FQNNGV in the germline V gene. The length of the CDR3 is 17 residues. PCR was performed using 60 Vbeta and 13 Jbeta primers. TCRdb keeps only in-frame clones here, not all; method: immunoSEQ multiplex PCR. There are under 250,000 clones in the sample; around 77% occur only once, and 1.5% to 2% lies in the top ten. This sample is drawn from a study of cytomegalovirus exposure and HLA in healthy donors. Regarding the study as a whole: Further analysis, carried out later, found HLA-associated TCR beta chains more clonally expanded than equally common other chains. Data from an earlier analysis indicated that most TCR beta V segments were productive either about 87% or about 30% of the time. Some TCR beta chains (roughly 160 of them) were listed as cytomegalovirus-associated. A later analysis linked a missense DCLRE1C variant to TCR beta V- and J-gene trimming.

V usage is TRBV11-2 and J usage is TRBJ1-3, with D possibly matching TRBD1 (5 bases). Sequenced: PBMCs. The origin of this receptor is a man aged 30 to 45 in good health and CMV-seronegative. DNA for the CDR3: TGTGCCAGCAGCTTAGCTCCAGGGATCGGATCTGGAAACACCATATATTTT. Its translation: CASSLAPGIGSGNTIYF.